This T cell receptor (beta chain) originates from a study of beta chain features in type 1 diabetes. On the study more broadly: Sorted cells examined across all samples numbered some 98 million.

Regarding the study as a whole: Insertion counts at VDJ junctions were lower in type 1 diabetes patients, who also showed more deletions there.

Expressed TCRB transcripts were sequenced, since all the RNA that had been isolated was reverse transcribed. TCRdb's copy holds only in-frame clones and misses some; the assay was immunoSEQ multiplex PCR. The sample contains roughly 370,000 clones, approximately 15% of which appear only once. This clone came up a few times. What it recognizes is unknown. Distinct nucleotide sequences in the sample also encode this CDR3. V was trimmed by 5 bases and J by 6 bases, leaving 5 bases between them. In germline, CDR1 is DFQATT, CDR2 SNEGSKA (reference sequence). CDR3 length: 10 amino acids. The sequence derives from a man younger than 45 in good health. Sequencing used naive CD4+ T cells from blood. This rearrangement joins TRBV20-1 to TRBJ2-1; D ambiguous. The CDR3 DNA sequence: TGCAGTGCTCATGGCAATGAGCAGTTCTTC. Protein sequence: CSAHGNEQFF.